These 21 T cell receptor beta chains were sequenced from one sample in a study of T cell repertoires and Cas9 in healthy adults. Some clones are missing from TCRdb's copy, which holds only in-frame ones; the method was immunoSEQ multiplex PCR. The top ten clones hold 0.55% to 0.85% of a sample with under 25,000 clones, roughly 90% of them seen once. Source material: CD4+ effector T cells (CD127+, CD25-, CD137-, CD154-) from PBMCs; culture status not recorded. The receptors were sampled from a human donor in good health.

The genes are TRBV5-4 and TRBJ2-7; possible D gene TRBD1, 5 bases. Trimming took off 1 base at V and 4 bases at J, with 9 bases between the two ends. The CDR3 spans 13 residues. Germline V CDR1 and CDR2: SGHNT, YYREEE (reference sequence). CDR3 nucleotides: TGTGCCAGCAGCTTGACAGGTTCGTACGAGCAGTACTTC. Its translation is CASSLTGSYEQYF.

The chain carries TRBV4-2 and TRBJ2-7; D perhaps matches TRBD1 (6 bases). Looked up from germline, CDR1 is LGHNA and CDR2 is YNFKEQ. The germline V and J ends were trimmed by 0 bases and 2 bases, with 20 bases remaining between them. The CDR3 sequence is 18 residues long. This CDR3 reads CASSQDLGAWAATYEQYF. As DNA, the CDR3 is TGTGCCAGCAGCCAAGATTTGGGGGCCTGGGCAGCCACCTACGAGCAGTACTTC.

J is TRBJ1-4 and V is TRBV7-8; D is possibly TRBD1 (6 bases). The CDR3 consists of 13 residues. V was trimmed by 1 base and J by 13 bases, leaving 13 bases between them. Germline CDR1 is SGHVS and CDR2 is FQNEAQ. The CDR3 region has the DNA TGTGCCAGCAGCTTAGGAGACAGGTCTGGACTGTTTTTT. Protein product: CASSLGDRSGLFF.

The V gene is TRBV28, the J gene TRBJ1-2; D call uncertain. V was pared by 2 bases and J by 3 bases, with 10 bases between. The CDR3 has 14 amino acids. Germline V gene lookup returns CDR1 MDHEN and CDR2 SYDVKM. CDR3 residues: CASSLEFSHYGYTF. CDR3 nucleotide sequence: TGTGCCAGCAGTTTAGAATTTAGCCACTATGGCTACACCTTC.

The J gene is TRBJ1-4, the V gene TRBV18, with 9 bases matching TRBD1. CDR3 length equals 15 residues. CDR1 is KGHSH, CDR2 LQKENI, per germline. The trim removed 3 bases at V and 8 bases at J, leaving 7 bases unmatched. The CDR3 nucleotides read TGTGCCAGCTCACCCAAACAGGGGGCGGAAGAAAAACTGTTTTTT. Its translation: CASSPKQGAEEKLFF.

The genes are TRBV19 and TRBJ2-2, with D unclear. The germline V gene has CDR1 LNHDA and CDR2 SQIVND (reference sequence). V was cut by 1 base and J by 5 bases, with 2 bases left in between. The CDR3 length is 12 residues. The DNA for the CDR3 is TGTGCCAGTAGTATAGGGACCGGGGAGCTGTTTTTT. The encoded protein is CASSIGTGELFF.

The chain uses TRBV2 and TRBJ1-1; 12 bases are a match to TRBD1. This CDR3 comprises 16 residues. J was trimmed by 1 base and V by 6 bases; bases with no gene match: 6. Per the germline V gene, CDR1 is SNHLY and CDR2 is FYNNEI. The CDR3 nucleotides read TGTGCCAGCAGCCTAGGGACAGGGGGCACGAACACTGAAGCTTTCTTT. Residues: CASSLGTGGTNTEAFF.

The genes are TRBV7-8 and TRBJ2-7; D may be TRBD1 (5 bases). Between the trimmed V and J ends, which lost 2 bases and 3 bases, there was a span of 11 bases. Germline values: CDR1 SGHVS, CDR2 FQNEAQ. This CDR3 comprises 14 residues. The CDR3 bases are TGTGCCAGCAGCTTATCGTCAGGGATCTACGAGCAGTACTTC. Translating gives CASSLSSGIYEQYF.

The chain joins TRBV7-9 to TRBJ2-5; 7 nucleotides match TRBD1. Germline CDR1 and CDR2: SEHNR and FQNEAQ (reference sequence). Unmatched junction bases numbered 4, after V lost 1 base and J lost 5 bases. The CDR3 loop spans 14 amino acids. The CDR3 DNA follows: TGTGCCAGCAGCTTAGGGAACAGGGGTGAGACCCAGTACTTC. Translated, it gives CASSLGNRGETQYF.

The chain employs TRBV7-7 and TRBJ2-5, with 7 positions matching TRBD1. With V trimmed by 0 bases and J by 5 bases, 6 bases remained unmatched. Germline CDR1 and CDR2: SSHAT and FNYEAQ (reference sequence). The CDR3 runs to 15 residues. CDR3 protein: CASSLAGTDRETQYF. The CDR3 DNA is TGTGCCAGCAGCTTAGCCGGGACAGACAGGGAGACCCAGTACTTC.

The chain joins TRBV29-1 to TRBJ2-7; 8 positions match TRBD1. From germline, CDR1 is SQVTM and CDR2 ANQGSEA. V lost 6 bases to trimming and J lost 0 bases; unmatched junction nucleotides: 7. The CDR3 covers 14 residues. CDR3 protein: CSVDTGGLSYEQYF. In DNA form, the CDR3 reads TGCAGCGTAGATACAGGGGGACTCTCCTACGAGCAGTACTTC.

The chain recombines TRBV6-1 with TRBJ1-5, with TRBD1 matching 7 bases. The ends lost 6 bases at V and 2 bases at J; junction bases unmatched: 4. Germline assignment: CDR1 MNHNS and CDR2 SASEGT. The CDR3 totals 14 residues. CDR3 bases: TGTGCCAGCAGGACAGGGTATGGCAATCAGCCCCAGCATTTT. Residues: CASRTGYGNQPQHF.

The V gene is TRBV5-1, the J gene TRBJ2-5; 8 bases map to TRBD1. Gene TRBJ2-7 matches the end of the DNA better, so the J call may be wrong. Germline CDR1 SGHRS, CDR2 YFSETQ. The CDR3 length is 15 residues. CDR3 sequence reads: CASSLVATGDYEQYF. The CDR3 nucleotides read TGCGCCAGCAGCTTGGTCGCGACAGGGGACTACGAGCAGTACTTC.

The chain combines TRBV7-8 with TRBJ1-2; the match to TRBD1 covers 9 bases. The CDR3 sequence is 16 residues long. V dropped 5 bases and J dropped 4; count of bases not matched to a gene: 11. Per germline, CDR1 SGHVS and CDR2 FQNEAQ. The CDR3 loop reads CASSPGTGTAIYGYTF. In DNA, the CDR3 is TGTGCCAGCAGCCCCGGGACAGGGACGGCAATCTATGGCTACACCTTC.

The chain is built from TRBV18 and TRBJ2-2; 9 bases fit TRBD2. This CDR3 spans 14 amino acids. Per germline, CDR1 KGHSH and CDR2 LQKENI. V shed 5 bases, J shed 5 bases, and the junction held 3 bases outside the gene matches. CDR3 in amino acids: CASSTGLATGELFF. CDR3 DNA sequence: TGTGCCAGCTCAACGGGACTAGCAACCGGGGAGCTGTTTTTT. The complete variable domain, with remaining parts taken from reference TRBV18 and TRBJ2-2, reads NAGVMQNPRHLVRRRGQEARLRCSPMKGHSHVYWYRQLPEEGLKFMVYLQKENIIDESGMPKERFSAEFPKEGPSILRIQQVVRGDSAAYFCASSTGLATGELFFGEGSRLTVL.

The V and J genes are TRBV6-1 and TRBJ1-2; no definite D call. This CDR3 comprises 12 residues. V was trimmed by 0 bases and J by 10 bases, leaving 9 bases between them. The germline V gene encodes CDR1 MNHNS and CDR2 SASEGT. CDR3 residues: CASSEANGVYTF. For the CDR3, the DNA is TGTGCCAGCAGTGAAGCGAATGGAGTCTACACCTTC.

On this clone itself: This sample also contains other DNA sequences that code for the same CDR3. This chain joins TRBV10-3 and TRBJ2-3, with D maybe TRBD2 (6 bases). V lost 4 bases and J 6 bases, leaving 14 bases between the germline ends. Germline values: CDR1 ENHRY, CDR2 SYGVKD. The CDR3 is made up of 14 amino acids. The CDR3 here is CAISGLAGPDTQYF. In nucleotides, the CDR3 is TGTGCCATCAGTGGACTGGCGGGGCCTGATACGCAGTATTTT.

The genes are TRBV7-9 and TRBJ1-1; TRBD1 matches at 8 bases. With 5 bases clipped from V and 3 bases from J, the junction kept 2 bases outside the gene matches. The CDR3 length is 13 residues. CDR1 is SEHNR and CDR2 is FQNEAQ in the germline V gene (reference sequence). Here the CDR3 reads CASSRDRYTEAFF. The CDR3 DNA is TGTGCCAGCAGCCGGGACAGGTACACTGAAGCTTTCTTT.

The rearrangement joins TRBV5-8 to TRBJ2-7; D may be TRBD2 (6 bases). Trimming removed 7 bases from V and 9 bases from J, with 11 bases in between. CDR3 length: 10 amino acids. In germline, CDR1 is SGHTS, CDR2 YDEGEE. The CDR3: CASWRGRQYF. The DNA of the CDR3 is TGTGCCAGCTGGCGGGGCAGGCAGTACTTC.

Written as DNA, the CDR3 is TGTGCCAGCAGGGGACTAGCGGGCAATGAGCAGTTCTTC. Translated: CASRGLAGNEQFF. The V and J genes are TRBV6-1 and TRBJ2-1; 12 bases align to TRBD2. The germline V gene has CDR1 MNHNS and CDR2 SASEGT. The CDR3 consists of 13 residues. The trim removed 6 bases at V and 6 bases at J, leaving 0 bases unmatched.

The rearrangement uses TRBV5-1 and TRBJ2-3, with 12 bases identical to TRBD2. Germline V lookup: CDR1 SGHRS, CDR2 YFSETQ. J lost 7 bases, V lost 7 bases, and 7 bases had no gene match. This CDR3 contains 14 residues. CDR3 region: CASETSGGSNTQYF. The CDR3 nucleotides read TGCGCCAGCGAAACTAGCGGGGGGTCGAATACGCAGTATTTT.